This T cell receptor beta chain is drawn from a study of technical replicates of blood from a few donors. V lost 3 bases and J lost 4, with 21 bases in between. Germline assignment: CDR1 MRHNA and CDR2 SNTAGT. The CDR3 runs to 17 residues. The table came from immunoSEQ multiplex PCR; TCRdb's copy has only in-frame clones and leaves some out. The sample consists of tens of thousands of clones, 75% to 95% of them appearing once. The sequenced sample consisted of T cells isolated from PBMCs. The receptor was derived from a human donor in good health. Some clones in this sample may be carry-over from other donors' samples. The chain uses TRBV6-4 and TRBJ1-2; maybe TRBD1 (5 bases). CDR3 nucleotide sequence: TGTGCCAGCAGTGAACTGTTTGGACAACAAAACATCTATGGCTACACCTTC. As protein: CASSELFGQQNIYGYTF.